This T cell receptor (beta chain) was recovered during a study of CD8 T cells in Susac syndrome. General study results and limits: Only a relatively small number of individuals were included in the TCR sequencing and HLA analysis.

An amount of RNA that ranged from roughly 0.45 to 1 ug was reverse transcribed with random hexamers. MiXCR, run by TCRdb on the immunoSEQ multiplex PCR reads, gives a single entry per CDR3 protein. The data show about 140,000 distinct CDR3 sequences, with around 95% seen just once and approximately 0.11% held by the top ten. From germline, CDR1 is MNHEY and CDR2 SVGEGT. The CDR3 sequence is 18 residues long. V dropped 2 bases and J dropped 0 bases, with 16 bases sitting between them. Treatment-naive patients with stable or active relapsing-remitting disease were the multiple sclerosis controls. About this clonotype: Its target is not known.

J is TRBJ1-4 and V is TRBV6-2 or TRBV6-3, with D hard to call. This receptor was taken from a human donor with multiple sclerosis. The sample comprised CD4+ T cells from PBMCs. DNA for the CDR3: TGTGCCAGCAGTTACGCCGGATCTGGATTCGCAACTAATGAAAAACTGTTTTTT. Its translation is CASSYAGSGFATNEKLFF.